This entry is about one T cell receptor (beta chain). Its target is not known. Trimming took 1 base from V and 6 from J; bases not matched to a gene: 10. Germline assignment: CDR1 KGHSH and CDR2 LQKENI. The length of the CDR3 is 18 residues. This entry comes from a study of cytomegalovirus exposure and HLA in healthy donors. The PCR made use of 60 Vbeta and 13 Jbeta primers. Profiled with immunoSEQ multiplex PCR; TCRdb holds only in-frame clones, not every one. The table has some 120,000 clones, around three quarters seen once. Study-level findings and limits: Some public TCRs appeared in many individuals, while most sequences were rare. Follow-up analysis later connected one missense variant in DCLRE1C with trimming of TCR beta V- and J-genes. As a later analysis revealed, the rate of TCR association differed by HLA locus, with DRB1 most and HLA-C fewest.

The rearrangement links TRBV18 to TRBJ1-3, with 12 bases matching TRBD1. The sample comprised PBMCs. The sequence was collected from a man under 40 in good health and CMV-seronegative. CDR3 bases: TGTGCCAGCTCACCACTAAATCCCGGGACAGGGGGCGAAAACACCATATATTTT. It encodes CASSPLNPGTGGENTIYF.